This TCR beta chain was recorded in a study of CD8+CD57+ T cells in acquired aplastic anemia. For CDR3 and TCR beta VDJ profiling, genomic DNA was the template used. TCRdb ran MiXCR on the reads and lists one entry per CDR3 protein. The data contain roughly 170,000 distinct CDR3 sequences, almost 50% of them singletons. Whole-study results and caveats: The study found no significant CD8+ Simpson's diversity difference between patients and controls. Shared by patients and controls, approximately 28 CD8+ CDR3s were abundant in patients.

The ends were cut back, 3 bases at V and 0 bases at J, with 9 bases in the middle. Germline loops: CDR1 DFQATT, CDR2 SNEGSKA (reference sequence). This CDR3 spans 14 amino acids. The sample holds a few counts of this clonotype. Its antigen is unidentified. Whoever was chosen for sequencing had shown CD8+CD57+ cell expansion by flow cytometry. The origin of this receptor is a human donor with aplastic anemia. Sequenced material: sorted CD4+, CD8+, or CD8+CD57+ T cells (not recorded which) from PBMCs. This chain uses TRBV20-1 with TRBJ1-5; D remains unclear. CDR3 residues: CSASRRLSNQPQHF. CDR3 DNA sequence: TGCAGTGCTAGTAGGCGGCTTAGCAATCAGCCCCAGCATTTT.